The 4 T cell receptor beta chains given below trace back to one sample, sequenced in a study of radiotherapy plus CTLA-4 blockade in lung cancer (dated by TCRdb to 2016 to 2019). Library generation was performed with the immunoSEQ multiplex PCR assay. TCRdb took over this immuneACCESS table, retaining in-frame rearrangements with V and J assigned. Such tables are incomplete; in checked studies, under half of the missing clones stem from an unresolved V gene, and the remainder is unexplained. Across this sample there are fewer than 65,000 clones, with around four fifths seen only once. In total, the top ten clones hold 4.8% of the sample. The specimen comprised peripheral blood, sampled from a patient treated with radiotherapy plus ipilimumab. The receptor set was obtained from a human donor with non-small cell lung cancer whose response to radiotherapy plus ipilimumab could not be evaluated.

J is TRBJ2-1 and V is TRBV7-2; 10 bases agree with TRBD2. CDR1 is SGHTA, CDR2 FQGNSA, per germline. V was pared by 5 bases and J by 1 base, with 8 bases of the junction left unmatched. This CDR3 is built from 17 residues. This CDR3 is CASSTPSGSGSYNEQFF. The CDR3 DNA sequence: TGTGCCAGCAGCACCCCTAGCGGGAGCGGGTCCTACAATGAGCAGTTCTTC.

CDR3 nucleotide sequence: TGTGCCAGCAGTTACGACAGGGTGGGCACTGAAGCTTTCTTT. Translated: CASSYDRVGTEAFF. V gene TRBV2 combines with J gene TRBJ1-1, with TRBD1 identical over 7 bases. From germline, CDR1 is SNHLY and CDR2 FYNNEI. This CDR3 has 14 amino acids. Germline trimming cut 5 bases from V and 4 bases from J; bases unmatched to any gene: 7.

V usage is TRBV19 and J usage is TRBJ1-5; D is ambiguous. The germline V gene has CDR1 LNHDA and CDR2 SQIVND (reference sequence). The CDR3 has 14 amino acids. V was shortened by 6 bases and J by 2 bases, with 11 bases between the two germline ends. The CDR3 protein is CASRALGGNQPQHF. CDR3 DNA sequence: TGTGCCAGTAGGGCCCTGGGAGGCAATCAGCCCCAGCATTTT.

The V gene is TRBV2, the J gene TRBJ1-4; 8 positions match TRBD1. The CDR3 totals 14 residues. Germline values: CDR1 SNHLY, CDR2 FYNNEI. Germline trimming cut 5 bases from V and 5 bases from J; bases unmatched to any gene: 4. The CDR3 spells CASSRQGPNEKLFF. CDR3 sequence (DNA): TGTGCCAGCAGTAGACAGGGGCCGAATGAAAAACTGTTTTTT.